Below, 32 T cell receptor beta chains from the same sample are listed, as sequenced in a study of shared clonotypes between healthy human individuals. The table came from immunoSEQ multiplex PCR; TCRdb's copy has only in-frame clones and leaves some out. The data contain roughly 2,500,000 clones, over 85% of them seen just once; the ten biggest clones take up approximately 0.36%. Material for sequencing was naive CD4+ T cells from PBMCs. The subset denotes: CD45RA+ positively selected. The receptor source for this set is a man between 18 and 29 years old in good health. Some clones in this sample may be carry-over from other donors' samples.

This chain connects TRBV5-1 to TRBJ2-1; no clear D gene. CDR1 and CDR2 (germline): SGHRS, YFSETQ. This CDR3 region has 12 residues. V was shortened by 4 bases and J by 9 bases, with 11 bases between the two germline ends. DNA for the CDR3: TGCGCCAGCAGCCCCGGCCCCGGTGAGCAGTTCTTC. It encodes CASSPGPGEQFF.

The chain recombines TRBV19 with TRBJ2-7, with D tentatively TRBD2 (6 bases). V was cut by 4 bases and J by 3 bases, with 16 bases left in between. This CDR3 has 15 amino acids. Germline CDR1 is LNHDA and CDR2 is SQIVND (reference sequence). The CDR3 protein is CASSTPGLPLYEQYF. The CDR3 DNA follows: TGTGCCAGTAGTACTCCGGGACTCCCCCTCTACGAGCAGTACTTC.

The J gene is TRBJ2-1, the V gene TRBV5-1, with TRBD2 identical over 13 bases. The CDR3 has 15 amino acids. CDR1 and CDR2 from the germline V gene are SGHRS and YFSETQ. V was pared by 2 bases and J by 10 bases, with 6 bases of the junction left unmatched. CDR3 loop: CASSFTGTSGNEQFF. The CDR3 DNA sequence: TGCGCCAGCAGCTTCACCGGGACTAGCGGGAACGAGCAGTTCTTC.

V usage is TRBV27 and J usage is TRBJ2-1; TRBD2 agrees at 11 bases. Germline CDR1 is MNHEY and CDR2 is SMNVEV (reference sequence). V gave up 6 bases and J gave up 9 bases; unmatched junction bases: 13. CDR3 length equals 16 residues. In DNA form, the CDR3 reads TGTGCCAGCAGCGCCAAGGGGCTAGCGGGAGGAGGTGAGCAGTTCTTC. The encoded protein is CASSAKGLAGGGEQFF.

This clone has just one count. Other nucleotide sequences in the sample specify the same CDR3. The rearrangement links TRBV11-2 to TRBJ2-1; TRBD1 or TRBD2 may be the D gene (5 bases each). Germline V gene sequence: CDR1 SGHAT, CDR2 FQNNGV. The CDR3 totals 13 residues. Trimming stripped 0 bases from V and 8 bases from J, with 8 bases between. The CDR3: CASSLDRGDEQFF. The CDR3 nucleotides read TGTGCCAGCAGCTTAGATAGAGGGGATGAGCAGTTCTTC.

The gene calls are TRBV15 and TRBJ2-2; 9 nucleotides align to TRBD2. V dropped 1 base and J dropped 3; count of bases not matched to a gene: 6. Looked up from germline, CDR1 is LNHNV and CDR2 is YYDKDF (reference sequence). The CDR3 covers 17 residues. The CDR3 spells CATSRGPLAGYTGELFF. CDR3 coding DNA: TGTGCCACCAGCAGAGGTCCGCTAGCGGGATACACCGGGGAGCTGTTTTTT. Combining the CDR3 with reference TRBV15 and TRBJ2-2 gives the whole variable domain DAMVIQNPRYQVTQFGKPVTLSCSQTLNHNVMYWYQQKSSQAPKLLFHYYDKDFNNEADTPDNFQSRRPNTSFCFLDIRSPGLGDTAMYLCATSRGPLAGYTGELFFGEGSRLTVL.

The J gene is TRBJ2-7, the V gene TRBV19; possibly TRBD1 for D (6 bases). The CDR3 contains 15 residues. Looked up from germline, CDR1 is LNHDA and CDR2 is SQIVND (reference sequence). Deletions cut 3 bases from V and 3 bases from J, with 15 bases between. The CDR3 spells CASSISGDSSYEQYF. CDR3 DNA: TGTGCCAGTAGTATCTCAGGGGATTCGAGCTACGAGCAGTACTTC.

This rearrangement joins TRBV4-3 to TRBJ2-7, with 8 bases fitting TRBD2. CDR1 and CDR2 from the germline V gene are LGHNA and YSLEER. This CDR3 spans 16 amino acids. V shed 1 base and J 4 bases; nucleotides not matched to a gene: 9. CDR3 DNA: TGCGCCAGCAGCCAAGGACTAAGCGGGAGAAATTACGAGCAGTACTTC. It encodes CASSQGLSGRNYEQYF.

This clone was seen just once. A junction boundary mismatches the germline segment, possibly from a read error. This rearrangement joins TRBV2 to TRBJ1-2, with TRBD1 identical over 8 bases. This CDR3 is 14 amino acids long. Germline-derived CDR1 and CDR2 are SNHLY and FYNNEI. The CDR3 protein is CASTPPLLQTGDYF. CDR3 nucleotides: TGTGCCAGCACCCCACCCCTTCTTCAGACAGGGGACTACTTC.

V usage is TRBV30 and J usage is TRBJ2-3; D is unclear. Germline V gene sequence: CDR1 GTSNPN, CDR2 SVGIG (reference sequence). The CDR3 spans 11 residues. Trimming shortened V by 5 bases and J by 5 bases, and 8 bases separated the two germline ends. This CDR3 is CAWSMIDTQYF. The DNA of the CDR3 is TGTGCCTGGTCGATGATAGATACGCAGTATTTT.

This chain uses TRBV11-1 with TRBJ1-1; D is perhaps TRBD1 (5 bases). The ends were cut back, 5 bases at V and 4 bases at J, with 11 bases in the middle. CDR3 size: 13 residues. Germline V gene sequence: CDR1 SGHAT, CDR2 FQDESV (reference sequence). Here the CDR3 DNA reads TGTGCCAGCAGCCCCGTGGGGGGCACTGAAGCTTTCTTT. It yields the protein CASSPVGGTEAFF.

The rearrangement links TRBV7-2 to TRBJ2-7; D is possibly TRBD2 (7 bases). Germline V lookup: CDR1 SGHTA, CDR2 FQGNSA. The CDR3 covers 16 residues. V dropped 5 bases and J dropped 1 base, with 18 bases sitting between them. The CDR3 bases are TGTGCCAGCAGCCCTGGGGGGGGCGCGAGGTCCTACGAGCAGTACTTC. Amino acid sequence: CASSPGGGARSYEQYF.

J is TRBJ2-2 and V is TRBV29-1; tentative D call: TRBD1 (5 bases). Germline loops: CDR1 SQVTM, CDR2 ANQGSEA. This CDR3 comprises 14 residues. Trimming shortened V by 4 bases and J by 0 bases, and 9 bases separated the two germline ends. CDR3 amino acids: CSVVETANTGELFF. The CDR3 region has the DNA TGCAGCGTTGTCGAGACAGCGAACACCGGGGAGCTGTTTTTT.

As for this clone: The same CDR3 is also encoded by other DNA sequences in this sample. The rearrangement joins TRBV28 to TRBJ1-6, with D hard to call. The ends were cut back, 6 bases at V and 6 bases at J, with 3 bases in the middle. Germline lookup yields CDR1 MDHEN and CDR2 SYDVKM. CDR3 length: 11 residues. The CDR3 DNA follows: TGTGCCAGCAGCACTAATTCACCCCTCCACTTT. Its translation is CASSTNSPLHF. Complete variable domain (other parts from reference TRBV28 and TRBJ1-6): DVKVTQSSRYLVKRTGEKVFLECVQDMDHENMFWYRQDPGLGLRLIYFSYDVKMKEKGDIPEGYSVSREKKERFSLILESASTNQTSMYLCASSTNSPLHFGNGTRLTVT.

The chain links TRBV28 to TRBJ1-2, with TRBD1 identical over 8 bases. Per the germline V gene, CDR1 is MDHEN and CDR2 is SYDVKM. With V trimmed by 5 bases and J by 8 bases, 22 bases remained unmatched. This CDR3 is 18 amino acids long. The CDR3 DNA follows: TGTGCCAGCAGTACTCGGACACAGGGGGGATTTAAATCGTCGGGCTACACCTTC. Translating it yields CASSTRTQGGFKSSGYTF.

The chain has TRBV5-1 and TRBJ2-1; 8 nucleotides align to TRBD2. The V gene's germline CDR1 is SGHRS and CDR2 YFSETQ. The CDR3 loop spans 15 amino acids. V lost 4 bases and J lost 7; bases outside the gene matches: 10. CDR3: CASSPEPASGNEQFF. The CDR3, as DNA: TGCGCCAGCAGCCCAGAGCCGGCTAGCGGGAATGAGCAGTTCTTC.

V gene TRBV15 combines with J gene TRBJ2-7; D possibly corresponds to TRBD1 (5 bases). This CDR3 is built from 12 residues. The germline CDR1 and CDR2 sequences are LNHNV and YYDKDF (reference sequence). The V and J ends lost 9 bases and 3 bases respectively, with 12 bases between them. DNA of the CDR3: TGTGCCACAGGGGCCGGCTACTACGAGCAGTACTTC. Its protein product is CATGAGYYEQYF.

V gene TRBV5-4 combines with J gene TRBJ1-2; no clear D. This CDR3 region has 13 residues. Germline loops: CDR1 SGHNT, CDR2 YYREEE (reference sequence). V lost 1 base, J lost 4 bases, and 8 bases lay in between. The CDR3 loop reads CASSLKESYGYTF. In nucleotides, the CDR3 is TGTGCCAGCAGCTTGAAGGAGAGCTATGGCTACACCTTC.

This clone occurred once. The genes are TRBV2 and TRBJ1-2; unclear D gene. V lost 6 bases, J lost 4 bases, and 18 bases lay in between. CDR1 SNHLY and CDR2 FYNNEI come from the germline V gene. The CDR3 totals 15 residues. The chain's CDR3 is CASSYIEENPYGYTF. The CDR3 nucleotides are TGTGCCAGCAGCTACATCGAGGAGAACCCCTATGGCTACACCTTC.

Notes on this clone: This CDR3 is also generated by other DNA sequences in the sample. The chain combines TRBV5-4 with TRBJ2-3; tentatively, D is TRBD2 (6 bases). Per the germline V gene, CDR1 is SGHNT and CDR2 is YYREEE (reference sequence). The CDR3 length is 15 residues. V gave up 4 bases and J gave up 0 bases, with 12 bases separating them. In DNA, the CDR3 is TGTGCCAGCAGCCTTGGGGGGTCTAGCACAGATACGCAGTATTTT. Translating it yields CASSLGGSSTDTQYF. Supplemented by reference TRBV5-4 and TRBJ2-3, the full variable domain reads ETGVTQSPTHLIKTRGQQVTLRCSSQSGHNTVSWYQQALGQGPQFIFQYYREEENGRGNFPPRFSGLQFPNYSSELNVNALELDDSALYLCASSLGGSSTDTQYFGPGTRLTVL.

This rearrangement joins TRBV5-1 to TRBJ2-7, with D perhaps matching TRBD1 (5 bases). Germline CDR1 SGHRS, CDR2 YFSETQ. There are 13 residues in the CDR3. V lost 0 bases to trimming and J lost 4 bases, with 8 bases between them. DNA of the CDR3: TGCGCCAGCAGCTTGGAGGCAGGGTACGAGCAGTACTTC. Its protein product is CASSLEAGYEQYF.

This CDR3 reads CASSGQGANTGELFF. In DNA, the CDR3 is TGTGCCAGCTCGGGGCAGGGGGCGAACACCGGGGAGCTGTTTTTT. The chain employs TRBV7-3 and TRBJ2-2; 7 positions agree with TRBD1. The CDR3 length is 15 residues. After removal of 8 bases from V and 0 bases from J, the junction contained 6 bases not matched to a gene. From germline, CDR1 is SGHTA and CDR2 FQGTGA.

The V and J genes are TRBV18 and TRBJ2-7, with TRBD1 as a possible D gene (5 bases). CDR3 size: 14 residues. Trimming cost V 2 bases and J 3 bases, with 11 bases left between them. Germline V gene sequence: CDR1 KGHSH, CDR2 LQKENI. CDR3 DNA: TGTGCCAGCTCACCAACGGCAGGGATCTACGAGCAGTACTTC. Protein sequence: CASSPTAGIYEQYF.

A note on this clone: At the DNA level, this CDR3 is encoded by other sequences in the same sample as well. The genes are TRBV30 and TRBJ1-1; 10 bases align to TRBD1. This CDR3 is built from 14 residues. The V gene's germline CDR1 is GTSNPN and CDR2 SVGIG (reference sequence). V gave up 2 bases and J gave up 3 bases; unmatched junction bases: 3. The DNA of the CDR3 is TGTGCCTGGAGTACCGGACAGGGGGACACTGAAGCTTTCTTT. Its translation is CAWSTGQGDTEAFF.

In regard to this clone: The same CDR3 arises from other DNA sequences in this sample as well. This rearrangement joins TRBV5-6 to TRBJ2-7; 8 positions match TRBD2. The CDR3 runs to 15 residues. With 2 bases clipped from V and 0 bases from J, the junction kept 4 bases outside the gene matches. The germline V gene encodes CDR1 SGHDT and CDR2 YYEEEE. The chain's CDR3 is CASSLGGRSSYEQYF. CDR3 sequence (DNA): TGTGCCAGCAGCTTAGGCGGGAGGAGCTCCTACGAGCAGTACTTC. The variable domain in full, completed from reference TRBV5-6 and TRBJ2-7, reads DAGVTQSPTHLIKTRGQQVTLRCSPKSGHDTVSWYQQALGQGPQFIFQYYEEEERQRGNFPDRFSGHQFPNYSSELNVNALLLGDSALYLCASSLGGRSSYEQYFGPGTRLTVT.

This clone is a singleton in its sample. The chain uses TRBV6-6 and TRBJ2-3; D is unclear. The length of the CDR3 is 11 residues. The V gene's germline CDR1 is MNHNY and CDR2 SVGAGI (reference sequence). V shed 8 bases and J shed 2 bases, with 5 bases lying between them. The CDR3 nucleotides read TGTGCCAGCGGGAACACAGATACGCAGTATTTT. Its translation is CASGNTDTQYF.

About this clone itself: Other DNA sequences from this sample encode an identical CDR3 as well. This sequence joins TRBV28 and TRBJ2-5, with 13 nucleotides matching TRBD2. The CDR3 has 16 residues. V trimming: 3 bases; J trimming: 4 bases; junction bases outside the gene matches: 5. Germline V gene data show CDR1 as MDHEN and CDR2 as SYDVKM. CDR3 protein: CASSLPGLAGAETQYF. The CDR3 nucleotides read TGTGCCAGCAGTTTGCCCGGACTAGCGGGAGCAGAGACCCAGTACTTC.

This rearrangement joins TRBV28 to TRBJ2-7; D unresolved. This CDR3 spans 12 amino acids. Germline values: CDR1 MDHEN, CDR2 SYDVKM. Trimming removed 5 bases at V and 3 bases at J, with 8 bases between. CDR3 loop: CASSDTIYEQYF. The CDR3 DNA reads as TGTGCCAGCAGTGATACTATCTACGAGCAGTACTTC. The full variable domain, completed using reference TRBV28 and TRBJ2-7, is DVKVTQSSRYLVKRTGEKVFLECVQDMDHENMFWYRQDPGLGLRLIYFSYDVKMKEKGDIPEGYSVSREKKERFSLILESASTNQTSMYLCASSDTIYEQYFGPGTRLTVT.

This chain joins TRBV19 and TRBJ2-4; TRBD1 matches at 12 bases. Germline loops: CDR1 LNHDA, CDR2 SQIVND (reference sequence). Losses at the gene ends were 4 bases for V and 3 bases for J; bases not matched to a gene: 7. This CDR3 is built from 17 residues. The CDR3 loop is CASSTGTGGADKNIQYF. The CDR3 bases are TGTGCCAGTAGTACCGGGACAGGGGGCGCGGACAAAAACATTCAGTACTTC.

Only one count was recorded for this clone. This chain links TRBV14 with TRBJ2-5; TRBD1 agrees at 8 bases. V dropped 4 bases and J dropped 2; count of bases not matched to a gene: 6. Germline V gives CDR1 SGHDN, CDR2 FVKESK. The CDR3 extends over 15 amino acids. CDR3 in amino acids: CASSPWTGYQETQYF. The CDR3, as DNA: TGTGCCAGCAGCCCTTGGACAGGGTATCAAGAGACCCAGTACTTC.

This clone showed up just once. V usage is TRBV6-6 and J usage is TRBJ1-4; D uncertain. Trimming removed 2 bases at V and 7 bases at J, with 17 bases between. Germline CDR1 and CDR2: MNHNY and SVGAGI (reference sequence). The length of the CDR3 is 16 residues. DNA of the CDR3: TGTGCCAGCAGTTACGGAAGGGTTATTGTAGGTGAAAAACTGTTTTTT. This gives the protein CASSYGRVIVGEKLFF.

The rearrangement uses TRBV6-5 and TRBJ2-5; 10 positions match TRBD1. Germline loops: CDR1 MNHEY, CDR2 SVGAGI. V gave up 8 bases and J gave up 3 bases; unmatched junction bases: 9. The length of the CDR3 is 15 residues. CDR3 sequence (DNA): TGTGCCAGCGGACCTCGGGACAGGGGAAAAGAGACCCAGTACTTC. It codes for CASGPRDRGKETQYF.